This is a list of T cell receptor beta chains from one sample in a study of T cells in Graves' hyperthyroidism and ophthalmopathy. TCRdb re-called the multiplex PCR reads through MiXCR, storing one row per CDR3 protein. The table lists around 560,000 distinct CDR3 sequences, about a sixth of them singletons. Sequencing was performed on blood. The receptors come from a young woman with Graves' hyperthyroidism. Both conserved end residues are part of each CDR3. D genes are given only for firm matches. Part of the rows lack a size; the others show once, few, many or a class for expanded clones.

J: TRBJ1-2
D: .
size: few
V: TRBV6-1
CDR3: CASRDRSNYGYTF
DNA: TGTGCCAGCAGGGACAGATCAAACTATGGCTACACCTTC

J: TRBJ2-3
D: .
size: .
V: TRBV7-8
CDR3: CASSPRREGLQRTDTQYF
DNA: TGTGCCAGCAGCCCACGTCGGGAAGGACTTCAACGCACAGATACGCAGTATTTT

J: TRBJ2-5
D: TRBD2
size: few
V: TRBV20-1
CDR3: CSARVRLAGVWETQYF
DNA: TGCAGTGCTAGAGTTCGACTAGCGGGAGTCTGGGAGACCCAGTACTTC

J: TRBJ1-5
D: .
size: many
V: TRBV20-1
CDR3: CSGSAGSGNQPQHF
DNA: TGCAGTGGATCGGCCGGTTCAGGCAATCAGCCCCAGCATTTT

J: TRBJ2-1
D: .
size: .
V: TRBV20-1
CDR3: CSARDSLKSYNEQFF
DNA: TGCAGTGCTAGAGATAGCCTGAAGTCCTACAATGAGCAGTTCTTC

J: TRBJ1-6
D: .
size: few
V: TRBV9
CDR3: CASSVGIGSPLHF
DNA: TGTGCCAGCAGCGTAGGGATCGGGTCACCCCTCCACTTT

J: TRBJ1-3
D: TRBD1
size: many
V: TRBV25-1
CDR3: CASSDTGQTPSSGNTIYF
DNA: TGTGCCAGCAGTGACACGGGACAGACTCCTAGCTCTGGAAACACCATATATTTT

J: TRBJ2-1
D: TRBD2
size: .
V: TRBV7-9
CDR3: CAGSLRLAEYNEQFF
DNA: TGTGCCGGCAGCTTAAGACTAGCGGAATACAATGAGCAGTTCTTC

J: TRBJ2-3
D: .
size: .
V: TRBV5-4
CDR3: CASSVIRETDTQYF
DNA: TGTGCCAGCAGCGTTATCAGGGAGACAGATACGCAGTATTTT

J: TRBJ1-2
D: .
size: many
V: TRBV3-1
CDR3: CASSQAGEDYGYTF
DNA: TGTGCCAGCAGCCAAGCAGGGGAGGACTATGGCTACACCTTC

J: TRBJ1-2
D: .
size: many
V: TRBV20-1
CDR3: CSASDFLDYGYTF
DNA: TGCAGTGCTTCAGATTTCTTAGACTATGGCTACACCTTC

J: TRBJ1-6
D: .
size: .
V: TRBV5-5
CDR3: CASSLHFIPNNSPLHF
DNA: TGTGCCAGCAGCCTCCATTTTATTCCGAATAATTCACCCCTCCACTTT

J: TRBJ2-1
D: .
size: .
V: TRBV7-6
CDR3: CASSLPPHTEQFF
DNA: TGTGCCAGCAGCTTACCCCCCCACACGGAGCAGTTCTTC

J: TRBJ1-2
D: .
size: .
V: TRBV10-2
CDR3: CAGSLQVNYGYTF
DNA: TGCGCCGGCAGCCTGCAGGTTAACTATGGCTACACCTTC

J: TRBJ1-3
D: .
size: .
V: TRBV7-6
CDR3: CASSLSDAGQLSGNTIYF
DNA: TGTGCCAGCAGCTTAAGTGACGCTGGGCAGCTCTCTGGAAACACCATATATTTT

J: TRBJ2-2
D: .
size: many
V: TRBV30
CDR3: CALLTGELFF
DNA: TGTGCCTTACTTACTGGGGAGCTGTTTTTT

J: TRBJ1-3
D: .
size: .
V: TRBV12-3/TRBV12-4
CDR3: CASSLQAPSGNTIYF
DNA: TGTGCCAGCAGTTTACAGGCCCCCTCTGGAAACACCATATATTTT

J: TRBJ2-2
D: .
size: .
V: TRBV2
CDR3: CASSIGELFF
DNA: TGTGCCAGCAGTATCGGGGAGCTGTTTTTT

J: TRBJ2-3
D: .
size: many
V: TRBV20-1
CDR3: CSASQAEGATDTQYF
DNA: TGCAGTGCTAGTCAGGCGGAGGGAGCCACAGATACGCAGTATTTT

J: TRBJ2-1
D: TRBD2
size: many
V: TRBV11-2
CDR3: CASSLALLATIHNEQFF
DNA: TGTGCCAGCAGCTTAGCCCTACTAGCGACTATACACAATGAGCAGTTCTTC

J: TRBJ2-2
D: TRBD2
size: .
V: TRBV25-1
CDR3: CASSETGGAVTGELFF
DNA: TGTGCCAGCAGTGAAACCGGGGGGGCCGTCACCGGGGAGCTGTTTTTT

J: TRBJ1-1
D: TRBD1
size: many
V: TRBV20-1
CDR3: CSAGSGGWTEAFF
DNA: TGCAGTGCTGGCTCAGGGGGATGGACTGAAGCTTTCTTT

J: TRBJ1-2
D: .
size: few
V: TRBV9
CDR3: CASSYGTRGGYTF
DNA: TGTGCCAGCAGTTACGGGACCCGGGGTGGCTACACCTTC

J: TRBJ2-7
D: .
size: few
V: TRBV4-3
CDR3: CASSQRPGDEQYF
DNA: TGCGCCAGCAGCCAACGTCCGGGGGACGAGCAGTACTTC

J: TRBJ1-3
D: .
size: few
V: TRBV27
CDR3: CASSRGTGNTIYF
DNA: TGTGCCAGCAGTCGAGGGACAGGAAACACCATATATTTT

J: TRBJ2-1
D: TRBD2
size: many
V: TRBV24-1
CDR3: CATSDPGLAASSYNEQFF
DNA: TGTGCCACCAGTGATCCGGGACTAGCGGCAAGCTCCTACAATGAGCAGTTCTTC

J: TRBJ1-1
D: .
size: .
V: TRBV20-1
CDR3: CSANQKTDTEAFF
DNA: TGCAGTGCCAACCAAAAGACAGACACTGAAGCTTTCTTT

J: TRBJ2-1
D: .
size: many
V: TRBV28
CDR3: CASSLGGVIPNEQFF
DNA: TGTGCCAGCAGTCTCGGGGGAGTCATCCCGAATGAGCAGTTCTTC

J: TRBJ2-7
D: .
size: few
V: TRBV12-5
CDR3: CASAPGQGLFEQYF
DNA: TGTGCTAGTGCCCCGGGGCAGGGGCTTTTCGAGCAGTACTTC

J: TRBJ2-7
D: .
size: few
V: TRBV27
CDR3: CASSFRGGTYEQYF
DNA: TGTGCCAGCAGTTTCAGGGGGGGAACCTACGAGCAGTACTTC

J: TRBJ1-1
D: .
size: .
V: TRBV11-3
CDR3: CASSLTYYTEAFF
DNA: TGTGCCAGCAGCTTAACATACTACACTGAAGCTTTCTTT

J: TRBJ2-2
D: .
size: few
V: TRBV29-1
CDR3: CSVDSNGELFF
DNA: TGCAGCGTTGATTCTAACGGGGAGCTGTTTTTT

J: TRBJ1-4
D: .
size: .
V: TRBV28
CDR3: CASSGWAGTNEKLFF
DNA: TGTGCCAGCAGTGGATGGGCAGGGACTAATGAAAAACTGTTTTTT

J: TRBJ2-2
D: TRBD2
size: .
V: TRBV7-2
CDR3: CASSLRGGRVTGELFF
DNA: TGTGCCAGCAGCTTACGCGGGGGGAGGGTTACCGGGGAGCTGTTTTTT

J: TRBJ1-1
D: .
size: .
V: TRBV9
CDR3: CASSVGAGGGYTEAFF
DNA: TGTGCCAGCAGCGTAGGAGCGGGGGGGGGTTACACTGAAGCTTTCTTT

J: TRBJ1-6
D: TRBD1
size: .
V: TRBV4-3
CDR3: CASSWTGLENSPLHF
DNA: TGCGCCAGCAGCTGGACAGGGTTAGAAAATTCACCCCTCCACTTT

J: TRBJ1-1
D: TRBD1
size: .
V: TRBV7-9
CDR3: CASSWGQTNTEAFF
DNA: TGTGCCAGCAGCTGGGGACAGACGAACACTGAAGCTTTCTTT

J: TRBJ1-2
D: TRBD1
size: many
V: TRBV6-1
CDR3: CASRLPGQGASHNYGYTF
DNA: TGTGCCAGCAGACTTCCGGGACAGGGGGCGAGTCATAACTATGGCTACACCTTC

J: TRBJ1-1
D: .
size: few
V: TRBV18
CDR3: CASSPGWRANTEAFF
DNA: TGTGCCAGCTCACCAGGGTGGAGAGCTAACACTGAAGCTTTCTTT

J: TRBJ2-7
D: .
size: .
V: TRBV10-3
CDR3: CASAGTLLTYEQYF
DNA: TGTGCCTCCGCGGGGACACTTTTAACCTACGAGCAGTACTTC

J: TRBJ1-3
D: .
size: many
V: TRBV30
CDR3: CAWSVIHTIYF
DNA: TGTGCCTGGAGTGTAATCCACACCATATATTTT

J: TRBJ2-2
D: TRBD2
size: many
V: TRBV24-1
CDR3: CATSDTGGTTSLAGELFF
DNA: TGTGCCACCAGTGATACGGGGGGAACAACTAGTCTCGCCGGGGAGCTGTTTTTT

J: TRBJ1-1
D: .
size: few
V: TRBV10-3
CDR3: CAISTSEDGSTEAFF
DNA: TGTGCCATCAGCACGAGCGAGGACGGGAGCACTGAAGCTTTCTTT

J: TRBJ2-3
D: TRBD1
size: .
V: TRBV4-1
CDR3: CASSQGDRATDTQYF
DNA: TGCGCCAGCAGCCAAGGAGACAGGGCGACAGATACGCAGTATTTT

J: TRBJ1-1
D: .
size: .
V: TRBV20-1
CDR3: CSARDFRNTEAFF
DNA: TGCAGTGCTAGAGATTTCAGAAACACTGAAGCTTTCTTT

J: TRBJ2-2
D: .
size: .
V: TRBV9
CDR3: CASSWRTGELFF
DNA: TGTGCCAGCAGCTGGAGAACCGGGGAGCTGTTTTTT

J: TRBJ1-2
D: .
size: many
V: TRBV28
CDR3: CASSFGRNYGYTF
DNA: TGTGCCAGCAGTTTCGGTCGGAACTATGGCTACACCTTC

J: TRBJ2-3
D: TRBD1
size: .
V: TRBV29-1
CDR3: CSADRGATDTQYF
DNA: TGCAGCGCTGACAGGGGGGCAACAGATACGCAGTATTTT

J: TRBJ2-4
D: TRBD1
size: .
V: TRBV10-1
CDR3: CASSIYRGLLAKNIQYF
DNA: TGCGCCAGCAGTATCTACAGGGGGCTACTAGCCAAAAACATTCAGTACTTC

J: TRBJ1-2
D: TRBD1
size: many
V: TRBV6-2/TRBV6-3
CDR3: CASVRGTGVYGYTF
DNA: TGTGCCAGCGTCCGCGGGACAGGGGTCTATGGCTACACCTTC

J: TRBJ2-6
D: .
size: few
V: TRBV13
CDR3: CASSFIRSGANVLTF
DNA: TGTGCCAGCAGCTTCATAAGATCTGGGGCCAACGTCCTGACTTTC

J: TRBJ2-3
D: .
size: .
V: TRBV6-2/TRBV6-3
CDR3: CASSYSRTGNTDTQYF
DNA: TGTGCCAGCAGTTACTCGAGAACAGGCAACACAGATACGCAGTATTTT

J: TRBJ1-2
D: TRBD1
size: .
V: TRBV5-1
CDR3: CASRQGAGDGYTF
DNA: TGCGCCAGCAGACAGGGGGCTGGAGATGGCTACACCTTC